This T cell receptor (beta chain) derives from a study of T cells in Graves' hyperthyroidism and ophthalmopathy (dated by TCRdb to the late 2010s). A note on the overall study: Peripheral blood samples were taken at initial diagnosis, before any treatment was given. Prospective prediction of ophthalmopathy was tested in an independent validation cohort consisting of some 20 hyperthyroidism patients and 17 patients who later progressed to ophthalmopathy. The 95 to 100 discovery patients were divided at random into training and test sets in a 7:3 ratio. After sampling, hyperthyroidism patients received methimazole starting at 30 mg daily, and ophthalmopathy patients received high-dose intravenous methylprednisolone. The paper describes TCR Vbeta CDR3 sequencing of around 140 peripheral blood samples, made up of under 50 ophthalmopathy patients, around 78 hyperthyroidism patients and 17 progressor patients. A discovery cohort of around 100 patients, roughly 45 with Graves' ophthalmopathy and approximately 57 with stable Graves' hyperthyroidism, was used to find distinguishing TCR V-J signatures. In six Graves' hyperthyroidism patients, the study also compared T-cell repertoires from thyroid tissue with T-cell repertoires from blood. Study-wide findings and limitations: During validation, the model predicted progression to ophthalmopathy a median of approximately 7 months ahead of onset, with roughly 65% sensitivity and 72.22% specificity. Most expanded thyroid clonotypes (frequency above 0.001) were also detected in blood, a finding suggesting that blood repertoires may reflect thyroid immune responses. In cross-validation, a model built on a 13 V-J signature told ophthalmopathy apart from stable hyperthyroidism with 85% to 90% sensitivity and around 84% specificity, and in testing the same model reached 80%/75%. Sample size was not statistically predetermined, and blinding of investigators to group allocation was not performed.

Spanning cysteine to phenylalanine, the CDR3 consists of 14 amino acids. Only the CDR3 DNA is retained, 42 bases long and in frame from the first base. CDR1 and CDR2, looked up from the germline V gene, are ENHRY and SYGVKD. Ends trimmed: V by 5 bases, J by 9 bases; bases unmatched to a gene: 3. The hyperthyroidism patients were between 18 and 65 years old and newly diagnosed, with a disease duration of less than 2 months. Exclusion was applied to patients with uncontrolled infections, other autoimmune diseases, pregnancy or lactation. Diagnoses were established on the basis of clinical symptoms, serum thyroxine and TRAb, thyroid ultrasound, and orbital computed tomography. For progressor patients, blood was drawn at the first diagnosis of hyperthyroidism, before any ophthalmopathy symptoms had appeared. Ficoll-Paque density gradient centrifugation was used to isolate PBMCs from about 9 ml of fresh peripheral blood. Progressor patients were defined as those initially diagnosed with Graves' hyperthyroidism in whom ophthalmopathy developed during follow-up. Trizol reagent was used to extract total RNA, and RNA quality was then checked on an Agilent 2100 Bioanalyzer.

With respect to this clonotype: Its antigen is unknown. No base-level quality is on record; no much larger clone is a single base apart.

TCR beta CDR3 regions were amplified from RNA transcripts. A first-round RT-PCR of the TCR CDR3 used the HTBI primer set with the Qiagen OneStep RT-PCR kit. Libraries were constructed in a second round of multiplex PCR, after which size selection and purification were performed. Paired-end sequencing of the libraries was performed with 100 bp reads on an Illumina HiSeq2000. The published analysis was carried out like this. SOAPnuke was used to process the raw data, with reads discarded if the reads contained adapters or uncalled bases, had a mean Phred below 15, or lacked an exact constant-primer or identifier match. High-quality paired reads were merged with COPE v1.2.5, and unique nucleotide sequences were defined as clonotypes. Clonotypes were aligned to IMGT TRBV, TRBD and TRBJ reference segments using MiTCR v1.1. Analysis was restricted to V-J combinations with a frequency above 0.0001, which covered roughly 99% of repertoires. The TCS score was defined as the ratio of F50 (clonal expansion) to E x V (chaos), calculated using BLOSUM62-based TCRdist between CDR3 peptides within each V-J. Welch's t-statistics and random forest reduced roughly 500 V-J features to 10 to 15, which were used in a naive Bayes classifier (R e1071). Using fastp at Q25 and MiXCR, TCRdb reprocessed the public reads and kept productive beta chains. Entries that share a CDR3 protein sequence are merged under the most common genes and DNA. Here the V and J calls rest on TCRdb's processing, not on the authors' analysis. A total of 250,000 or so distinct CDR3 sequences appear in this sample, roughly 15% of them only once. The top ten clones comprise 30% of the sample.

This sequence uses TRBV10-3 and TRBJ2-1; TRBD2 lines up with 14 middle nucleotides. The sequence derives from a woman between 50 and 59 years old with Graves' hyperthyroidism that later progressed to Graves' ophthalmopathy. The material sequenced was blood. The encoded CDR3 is CAISSGLAGGEQFF. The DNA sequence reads TGTGCCATCAGTTCAGGACTAGCGGGAGGTGAGCAGTTCTTC.